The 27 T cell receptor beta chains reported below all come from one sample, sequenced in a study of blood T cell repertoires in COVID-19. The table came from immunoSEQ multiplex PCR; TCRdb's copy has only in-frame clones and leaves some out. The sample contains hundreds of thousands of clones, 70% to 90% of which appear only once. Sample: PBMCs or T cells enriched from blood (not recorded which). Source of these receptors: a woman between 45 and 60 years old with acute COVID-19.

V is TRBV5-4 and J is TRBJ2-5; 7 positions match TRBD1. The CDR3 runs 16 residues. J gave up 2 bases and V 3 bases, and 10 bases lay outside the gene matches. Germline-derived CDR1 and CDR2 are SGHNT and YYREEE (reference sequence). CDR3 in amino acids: CASSSPRGQRQETQYF. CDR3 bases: TGTGCCAGCAGCTCACCCAGGGGACAGCGACAAGAGACCCAGTACTTC.

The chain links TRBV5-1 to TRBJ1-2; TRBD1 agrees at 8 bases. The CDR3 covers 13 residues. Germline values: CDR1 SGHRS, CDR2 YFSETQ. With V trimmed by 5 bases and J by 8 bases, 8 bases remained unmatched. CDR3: CASRGQAREGYTF. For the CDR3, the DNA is TGCGCCAGCAGGGGACAGGCCCGGGAAGGCTACACCTTC.

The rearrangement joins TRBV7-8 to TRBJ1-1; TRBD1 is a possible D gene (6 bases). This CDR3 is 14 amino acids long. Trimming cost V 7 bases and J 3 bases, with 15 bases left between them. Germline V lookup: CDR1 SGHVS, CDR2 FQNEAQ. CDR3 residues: CASKGVRGYTEAFF. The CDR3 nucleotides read TGTGCCAGCAAGGGGGTACGGGGATACACTGAAGCTTTCTTT.

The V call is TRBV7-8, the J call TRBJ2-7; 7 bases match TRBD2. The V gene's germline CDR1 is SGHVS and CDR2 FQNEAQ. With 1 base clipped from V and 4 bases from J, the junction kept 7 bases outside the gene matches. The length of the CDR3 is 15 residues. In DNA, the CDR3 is TGTGCCAGCAGCTTAGAGGTGGGAGGGCCTTACGAGCAGTACTTC. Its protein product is CASSLEVGGPYEQYF.

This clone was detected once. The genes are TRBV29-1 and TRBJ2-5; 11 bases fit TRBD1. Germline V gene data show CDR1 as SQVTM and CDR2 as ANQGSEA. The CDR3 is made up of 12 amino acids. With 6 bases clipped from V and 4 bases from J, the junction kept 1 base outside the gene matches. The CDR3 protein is CSVGTGGETQYF. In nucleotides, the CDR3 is TGCAGCGTGGGGACAGGGGGAGAGACCCAGTACTTC.

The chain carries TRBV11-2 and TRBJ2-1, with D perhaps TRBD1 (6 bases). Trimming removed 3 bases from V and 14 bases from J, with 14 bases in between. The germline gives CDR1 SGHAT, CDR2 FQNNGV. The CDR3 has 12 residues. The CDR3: CASSFPQGREFF. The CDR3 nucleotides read TGTGCCAGCAGCTTCCCCCAGGGGCGGGAGTTCTTC.

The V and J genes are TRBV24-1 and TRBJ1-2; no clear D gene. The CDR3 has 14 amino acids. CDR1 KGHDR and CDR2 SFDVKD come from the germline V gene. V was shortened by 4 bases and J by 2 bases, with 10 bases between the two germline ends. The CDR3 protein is CATSDPGGNYGYTF. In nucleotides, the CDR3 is TGTGCCACCAGTGACCCCGGCGGGAACTATGGCTACACCTTC.

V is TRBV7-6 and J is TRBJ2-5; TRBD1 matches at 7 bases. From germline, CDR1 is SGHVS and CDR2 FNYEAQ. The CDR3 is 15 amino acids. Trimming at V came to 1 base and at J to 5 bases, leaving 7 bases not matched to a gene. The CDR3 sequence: CASSLVGGRGETQYF. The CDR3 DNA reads TGTGCCAGCAGCTTAGTAGGGGGCAGGGGGGAGACCCAGTACTTC. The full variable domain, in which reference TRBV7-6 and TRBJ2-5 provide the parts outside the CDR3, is GAGVSQSPRYKVTKRGQDVALRCDPISGHVSLYWYRQALGQGPEFLTYFNYEAQQDKSGLPNDRFSAERPEGSISTLTIQRTEQRDSAMYRCASSLVGGRGETQYFGPGTRLLVL.

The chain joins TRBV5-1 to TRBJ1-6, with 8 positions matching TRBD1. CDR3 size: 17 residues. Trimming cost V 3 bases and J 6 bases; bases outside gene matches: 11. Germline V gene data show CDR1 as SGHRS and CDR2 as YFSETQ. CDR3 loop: CASSSKTRDRFNSPLHF. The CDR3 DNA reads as TGCGCCAGCAGCTCAAAGACCCGGGACAGGTTTAATTCACCCCTCCACTTT.

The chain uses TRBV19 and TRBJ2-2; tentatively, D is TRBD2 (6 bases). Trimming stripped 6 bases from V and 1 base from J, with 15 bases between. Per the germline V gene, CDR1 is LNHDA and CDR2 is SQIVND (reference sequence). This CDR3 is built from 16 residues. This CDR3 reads CASSRVGRGNTGELFF. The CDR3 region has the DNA TGTGCCAGTAGCAGGGTAGGGCGGGGGAACACCGGGGAGCTGTTTTTT.

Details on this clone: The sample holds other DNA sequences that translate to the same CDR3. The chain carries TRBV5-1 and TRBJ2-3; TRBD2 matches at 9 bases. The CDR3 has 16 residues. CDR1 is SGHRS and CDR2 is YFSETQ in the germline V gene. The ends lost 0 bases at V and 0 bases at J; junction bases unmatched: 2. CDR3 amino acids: CASSLVTSGSTDTQYF. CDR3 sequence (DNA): TGCGCCAGCAGCTTGGTGACTAGCGGTAGCACAGATACGCAGTATTTT.

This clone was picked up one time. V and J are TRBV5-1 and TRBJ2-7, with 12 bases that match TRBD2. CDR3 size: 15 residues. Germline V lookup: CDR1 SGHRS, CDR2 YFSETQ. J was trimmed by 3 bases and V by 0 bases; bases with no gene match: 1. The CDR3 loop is CASSLGTSGNYEQYF. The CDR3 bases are TGCGCCAGCAGCTTGGGGACTAGCGGGAACTACGAGCAGTACTTC.

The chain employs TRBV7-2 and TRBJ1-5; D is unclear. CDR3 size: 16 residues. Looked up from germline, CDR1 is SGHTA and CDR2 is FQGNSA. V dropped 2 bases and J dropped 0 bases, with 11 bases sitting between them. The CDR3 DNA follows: TGTGCCAGCAGCTTAAACAGCCCCTATAGCAATCAGCCCCAGCATTTT. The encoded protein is CASSLNSPYSNQPQHF.

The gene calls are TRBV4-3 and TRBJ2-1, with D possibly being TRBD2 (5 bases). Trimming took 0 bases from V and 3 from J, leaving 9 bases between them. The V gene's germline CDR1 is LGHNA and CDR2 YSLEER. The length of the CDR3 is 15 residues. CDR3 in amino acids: CASSQEDYRYNEQFF. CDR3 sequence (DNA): TGCGCCAGCAGCCAAGAAGACTACCGCTACAATGAGCAGTTCTTC.

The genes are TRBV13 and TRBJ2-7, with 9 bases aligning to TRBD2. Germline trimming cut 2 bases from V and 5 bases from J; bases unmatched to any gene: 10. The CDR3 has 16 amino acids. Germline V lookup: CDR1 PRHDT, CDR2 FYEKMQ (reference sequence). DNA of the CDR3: TGTGCCAGCAGCTTAAAAAGCGGGAGGAAATTCAACGAGCAGTACTTC. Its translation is CASSLKSGRKFNEQYF.

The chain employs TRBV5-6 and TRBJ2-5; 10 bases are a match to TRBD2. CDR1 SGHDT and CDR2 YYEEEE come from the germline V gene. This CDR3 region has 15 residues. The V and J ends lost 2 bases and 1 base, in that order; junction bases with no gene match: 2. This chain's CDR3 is CASSLAGGLQETQYF. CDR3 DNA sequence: TGTGCCAGCAGCTTAGCGGGAGGGCTCCAAGAGACCCAGTACTTC.

The CDR3 nucleotides are TGTGCCAGCATCCCATCTAGGAGTTCACCCCTCCACTTT. Its translation: CASIPSRSSPLHF. The V and J genes are TRBV7-2 and TRBJ1-6; no reliable D call. Trimming took off 7 bases at V and 9 bases at J, with 13 bases between the two ends. From germline, CDR1 is SGHTA and CDR2 FQGNSA. There are 13 residues in the CDR3.

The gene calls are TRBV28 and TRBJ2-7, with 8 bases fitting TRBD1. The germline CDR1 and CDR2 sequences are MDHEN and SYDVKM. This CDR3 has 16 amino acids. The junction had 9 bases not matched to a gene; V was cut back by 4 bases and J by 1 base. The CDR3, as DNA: TGTGCCAGCAGTTACCGGATGGGACAGGTTTCCTACGAGCAGTACTTC. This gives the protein CASSYRMGQVSYEQYF.

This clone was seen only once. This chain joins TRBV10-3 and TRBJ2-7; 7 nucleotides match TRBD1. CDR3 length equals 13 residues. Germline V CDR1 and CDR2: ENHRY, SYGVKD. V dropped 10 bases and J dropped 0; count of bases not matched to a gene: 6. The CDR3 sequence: CATGTESSYEQYF. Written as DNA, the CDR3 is TGTGCCACGGGGACAGAAAGCTCCTACGAGCAGTACTTC.

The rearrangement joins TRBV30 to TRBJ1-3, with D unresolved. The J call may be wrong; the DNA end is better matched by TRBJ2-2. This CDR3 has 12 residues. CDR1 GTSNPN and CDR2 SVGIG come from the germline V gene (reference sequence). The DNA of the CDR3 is TGTGCCTGGGACACAAACACCGGGGAGCTGTTTTTT. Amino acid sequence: CAWDTNTGELFF.

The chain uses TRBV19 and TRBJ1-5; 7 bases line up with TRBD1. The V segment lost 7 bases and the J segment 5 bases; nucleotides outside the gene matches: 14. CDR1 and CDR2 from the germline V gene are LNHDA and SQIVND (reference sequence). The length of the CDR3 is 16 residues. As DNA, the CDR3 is TGTGCCAGTACCGCAGCGGGGGACAGCGGGGATCAGCCCCAGCATTTT. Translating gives CASTAAGDSGDQPQHF.

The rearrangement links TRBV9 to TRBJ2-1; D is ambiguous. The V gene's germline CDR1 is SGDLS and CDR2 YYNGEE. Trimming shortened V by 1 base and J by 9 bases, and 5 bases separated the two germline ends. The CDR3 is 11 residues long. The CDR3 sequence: CASSVSSEQFF. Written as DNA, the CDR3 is TGTGCCAGCAGCGTATCGAGTGAGCAGTTCTTC.

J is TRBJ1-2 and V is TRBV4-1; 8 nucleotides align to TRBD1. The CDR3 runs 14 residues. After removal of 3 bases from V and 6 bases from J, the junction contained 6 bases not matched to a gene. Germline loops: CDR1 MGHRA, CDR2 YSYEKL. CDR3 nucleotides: TGCGCCAGCAGCCACACGACAGGGGTCAATGGCTACACCTTC. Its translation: CASSHTTGVNGYTF.

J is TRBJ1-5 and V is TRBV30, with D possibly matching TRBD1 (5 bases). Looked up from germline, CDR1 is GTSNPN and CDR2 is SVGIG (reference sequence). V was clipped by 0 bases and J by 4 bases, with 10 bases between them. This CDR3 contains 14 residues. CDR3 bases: TGTGCCTGGAGTGTATTACAGGTAAATCAGCCCCAGCATTTT. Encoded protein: CAWSVLQVNQPQHF.

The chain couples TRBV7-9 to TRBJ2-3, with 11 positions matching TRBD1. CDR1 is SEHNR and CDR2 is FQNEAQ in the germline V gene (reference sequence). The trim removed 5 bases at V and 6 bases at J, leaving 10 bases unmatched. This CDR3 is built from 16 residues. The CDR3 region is CASSREGGQGADTQYF. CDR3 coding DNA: TGTGCCAGCAGCCGAGAGGGAGGACAGGGGGCGGATACGCAGTATTTT.

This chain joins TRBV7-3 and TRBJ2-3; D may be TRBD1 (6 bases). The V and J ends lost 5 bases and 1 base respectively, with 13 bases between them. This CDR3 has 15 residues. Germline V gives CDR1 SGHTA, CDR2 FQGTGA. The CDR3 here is CASSRNRDGTDTQYF. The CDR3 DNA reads TGTGCCAGCAGCCGTAACAGGGATGGCACAGATACGCAGTATTTT.

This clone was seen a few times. CDR3 nucleotides: TGTGCCAGCAGTCGGACAGGACGGCTCTTTCAGCCCCAGCATTTT. It codes for CASSRTGRLFQPQHF. The gene calls are TRBV21-1 and TRBJ1-5; TRBD1 is the table's D call, not checked against the DNA. TRBV21-1 is listed as a pseudogene. The length of the CDR3 is 15 residues.